A selection of T cell receptor beta chains follows, all from one sample in a study of cytomegalovirus exposure and HLA in healthy donors. Profiling relied on immunoSEQ multiplex PCR, and the TCRdb table lists in-frame clones only, not all of them. This table has 150,000 or so clones, roughly 80% appearing once. The sample was PBMCs. The receptors stem from a man in his forties in good health and CMV-seropositive. The CDR3 runs from the conserved cysteine through the conserved F or W. A D gene is named only where the DNA matches it firmly. Rows may omit the clone size; those that give it use once, few, many or a size class.

- | TRBJ2-1 | TRBV6-5 | TRBD2 | CASSYGGLAGGNEQFF | TGTGCCAGCAGTTACGGGGGACTAGCGGGCGGGAATGAGCAGTTCTTC
- | TRBJ1-6 | TRBV2 | TRBD1 | CASSGAGTVPSPLHF | TGTGCCAGCAGCGGCGCCGGGACAGTACCTTCACCCCTCCACTTT
- | TRBJ2-3 | TRBV7-9 | - | CASSLLAVGPDTQYF | TGTGCCAGCAGCTTGTTAGCGGTGGGCCCAGATACGCAGTATTTT
- | TRBJ1-6 | TRBV2 | TRBD1 | CASSKQGFYNSPLHF | TGTGCCAGCAGTAAACAGGGGTTCTATAATTCACCCCTCCACTTT
- | TRBJ2-1 | TRBV7-8 | - | CASSLVPPEGEQFF | TGTGCCAGCAGCTTAGTACCCCCAGAGGGTGAGCAGTTCTTC
- | TRBJ1-1 | TRBV28 | - | CASSLSLGLGTIFGDSEAFF | TGTGCCAGCAGTTTATCCCTGGGGCTGGGGACTATATTCGGGGACTCTGAAGCTTTCTTT
- | TRBJ1-1 | TRBV5-4 | - | CASSTGSALNTEAFF | TGTGCCAGCAGTACCGGGTCAGCCTTGAACACTGAAGCTTTCTTT
- | TRBJ2-1 | TRBV14 | TRBD2 | CASSQEPSGSSRHEQFF | TGTGCCAGCAGCCAAGAGCCTAGCGGGAGCTCACGACATGAGCAGTTCTTC
- | TRBJ2-3 | TRBV6-6 | TRBD1 | CASSNGGQGTDTQYF | TGTGCCAGCTCGAACGGGGGACAGGGTACAGATACGCAGTATTTT
- | TRBJ2-2 | TRBV29-1 | - | CSVGDIKVEPNTGELFF | TGCAGCGTTGGGGACATTAAAGTAGAACCGAACACCGGGGAGCTGTTTTTT
- | TRBJ2-3 | TRBV10-3 | TRBD2 | CAISLAGDTQYF | TGTGCCATCAGTCTAGCGGGAGATACGCAGTATTTT
- | TRBJ2-5 | TRBV2 | - | CASRDSQETQYF | TGTGCCAGCAGGGACAGCCAAGAGACCCAGTACTTC
once | TRBJ2-1 | TRBV6-1 | TRBD2 | CASSEAGLAGNNEQFF | TGTGCCAGCAGTGAAGCCGGCCTAGCGGGCAACAATGAGCAGTTCTTC
once | TRBJ1-1 | TRBV28 | - | CASSPKGRAVRWAEAFF | TGTGCCAGCAGCCCTAAGGGGAGGGCCGTTAGGTGGGCTGAAGCTTTCTTT
- | TRBJ2-7 | TRBV29-1 | - | CSVELGGSVTGEQYF | TGCAGCGTTGAATTGGGCGGGAGTGTGACAGGCGAGCAGTACTTC
- | TRBJ1-1 | TRBV2 | TRBD1 | CASSADRGANTEAFF | TGTGCCAGCAGTGCGGACAGGGGGGCAAACACTGAAGCTTTCTTT
- | TRBJ2-7 | TRBV2 | TRBD1 | CASSAPGQGYGYEQYF | TGTGCCAGCAGTGCCCCGGGACAGGGGTATGGGTACGAGCAGTACTTC
- | TRBJ2-7 | TRBV5-1 | TRBD2 | CASSLGLAGEQYF | TGCGCCAGCAGCTTGGGACTAGCGGGAGAGCAGTACTTC
once | TRBJ2-1 | TRBV9 | TRBD2 | CASSLRGGLAKNEQFF | TGTGCCAGCAGCCTCCGAGGGGGACTAGCAAAAAATGAGCAGTTCTTC
- | TRBJ2-7 | TRBV7-2 | - | CASSLPGGFSYEQYF | TGTGCCAGCAGCCTACCCGGCGGGTTCTCCTACGAGCAGTACTTC